These 25 T cell receptor beta chains originate from one sample sequenced in a study of control samples from healthy donors and cancer patients. Assay used: immunoSEQ multiplex PCR; TCRdb lists only in-frame clones, some missing. The sample contains 95,000 to 130,000 clones, 70% to 90% of which appear only once. The sequenced material came from blood. Source of these receptors: a woman in her 70s in good health.

The chain joins TRBV5-1 to TRBJ1-1, with TRBD1 identical over 7 bases. Trimming at V came to 7 bases and at J to 0 bases, leaving 9 bases not matched to a gene. The germline CDR1 and CDR2 sequences are SGHRS and YFSETQ. This CDR3 has 15 amino acids. As DNA, the CDR3 is TGCGCCAGCGTCCGGGACAGACCTTTGAACACTGAAGCTTTCTTT. It translates to CASVRDRPLNTEAFF.

The chain employs TRBV5-1 and TRBJ2-7; possibly TRBD2 for D (5 bases). The CDR3 contains 15 residues. CDR1 and CDR2 (germline): SGHRS, YFSETQ. Trimming left V 3 bases short and J 2 bases short, with 15 bases between. CDR3 protein: CASSSRTGRTYEQYF. The CDR3 coding sequence is TGCGCCAGCAGCTCCCGGACTGGGCGTACCTACGAGCAGTACTTC.

There are a few counts of this clone. This CDR3 is CASNTAGQGGKGNGYTF. DNA of the CDR3: TGTGCCAGTAATACGGCTGGGCAGGGTGGGAAAGGGAATGGCTACACCTTC. The chain carries TRBV19 and TRBJ1-2; possibly TRBD1 for D (5 bases). In germline, CDR1 is LNHDA, CDR2 SQIVND (reference sequence). V was trimmed by 7 bases and J by 6 bases, leaving 27 bases between them. This CDR3 has 17 residues.

The chain links TRBV6-6 to TRBJ1-1; 7 nucleotides align to TRBD1. The CDR3 has 15 amino acids. The germline gives CDR1 MNHNY, CDR2 SVGAGI (reference sequence). V lost 4 bases, J lost 0 bases, and 5 bases stayed unmatched. CDR3 coding DNA: TGTGCCAGCAGTTCGTCGACAGGGATGAACACTGAAGCTTTCTTT. This gives the protein CASSSSTGMNTEAFF.

The chain has TRBV11-3 and TRBJ1-1, with a weak D call TRBD1 (6 bases). The CDR3 is 12 amino acids. The V end lost 5 bases, the J end lost 10 bases, and 14 bases lay between the germline ends. Germline CDR1 SGHNT, CDR2 YENEEA. The chain's CDR3 is CASSTGTGGAFF. The CDR3 nucleotides read TGTGCCAGCAGCACAGGGACCGGAGGAGCTTTCTTT.

This clone was counted only a few times. This rearrangement joins TRBV4-1 to TRBJ2-7; TRBD1 matches at 9 bases. CDR3 length: 14 residues. Looked up from germline, CDR1 is MGHRA and CDR2 is YSYEKL. V was pared by 1 base and J by 2 bases, with 0 bases of the junction left unmatched. The CDR3 sequence is CASSQGQGAYEQYF. The CDR3 nucleotides read TGCGCCAGCAGCCAAGGACAGGGGGCCTACGAGCAGTACTTC.

The chain combines TRBV3-1 (or the pseudogene TRBV3-2) with TRBJ2-1; D is possibly TRBD1 or TRBD2 (5 bases each). CDR3 size: 15 residues. Germline V gene lookup returns CDR1 LGHDT and CDR2 YNNKEL (reference sequence). The ends were cut back, 2 bases at V and 5 bases at J, with 13 bases in the middle. CDR3 sequence reads: CASSQTLGADNEQFF. The CDR3 nucleotides read TGTGCCAGCAGCCAAACCCTCGGGGCCGACAATGAGCAGTTCTTC.

The chain recombines TRBV29-1 with TRBJ2-2, with D perhaps matching TRBD1 (6 bases). Germline V gene sequence: CDR1 SQVTM, CDR2 ANQGSEA. CDR3 length equals 15 residues. V lost 1 base and J lost 4, with 13 bases in between. The DNA for the CDR3 is TGCAGCGTTGAAGGGGCCGGGACAAGCACCGGGGAGCTGTTTTTT. It codes for CSVEGAGTSTGELFF.

The chain uses TRBV10-2 and TRBJ1-3; D not resolved. This CDR3 has 15 amino acids. The ends were cut back, 2 bases at V and 3 bases at J, with 11 bases in the middle. Germline V lookup: CDR1 WSHSY, CDR2 SAAADI. The CDR3 loop reads CASSENPSGGNTIYF. The DNA for the CDR3 is TGCGCCAGCAGTGAGAACCCTAGCGGTGGAAACACCATATATTTT.

This chain connects TRBV3-1 (or the pseudogene TRBV3-2) to TRBJ2-1, with TRBD2 as a possible D gene (7 bases). Germline V gene data show CDR1 as LGHDT and CDR2 as YNNKEL (reference sequence). V dropped 6 bases and J dropped 7 bases, with 16 bases sitting between them. The CDR3 sequence is 14 residues long. CDR3 protein: CASRPRGAPNEQFF. CDR3 bases: TGTGCCAGCAGACCCCGGGGGGCCCCAAATGAGCAGTTCTTC.

The chain couples TRBV25-1 to TRBJ1-6; D possibly corresponds to TRBD1 (6 bases). The V gene lost 3 bases and the J gene lost 7 bases, with 7 bases spanning the gap. Germline loops: CDR1 MGHDK, CDR2 SYGVNS. The CDR3 has 13 residues. This CDR3 reads CASSEQGNSPLHF. The CDR3 nucleotides read TGTGCCAGCAGTGAGCAGGGGAATTCACCCCTCCACTTT. The whole variable domain, remainder taken from reference TRBV25-1 and TRBJ1-6, is EADIYQTPRYLVIGTGKKITLECSQTMGHDKMYWYQQDPGMELHLIHYSYGVNSTEKGDLSSESTVSRIRTEHFPLTLESARPSHTSQYLCASSEQGNSPLHFGNGTRLTVT.

This chain joins TRBV5-1 and TRBJ1-4; TRBD1 matches at 8 bases. Germline CDR1 is SGHRS and CDR2 is YFSETQ. The CDR3 is 13 residues long. The trim removed 7 bases at V and 7 bases at J, leaving 6 bases unmatched. The CDR3 region has the DNA TGCGCCAGCCGGACAGGGAGTGGTGAAAAACTGTTTTTT. As protein: CASRTGSGEKLFF. Full variable domain (missing parts from reference TRBV5-1 and TRBJ1-4): KAGVTQTPRYLIKTRGQQVTLSCSPISGHRSVSWYQQTPGQGLQFLFEYFSETQRNKGNFPGRFSGRQFSNSRSEMNVSTLELGDSALYLCASRTGSGEKLFFGSGTQLSVL.

This chain uses TRBV12-3 or TRBV12-4 with TRBJ2-5; D tentatively fits TRBD1 or TRBD2 (6 bases each). There are 13 residues in the CDR3. V was trimmed by 6 bases and J by 5 bases, leaving 13 bases between them. CDR3 sequence: CASSSTGAETQYF. CDR3 DNA sequence: TGTGCCAGCAGCTCTACGGGGGCCGAGACCCAGTACTTC.

This clone was counted only a few times. The rearrangement links TRBV18 to TRBJ2-1, with 7 bases identical to TRBD2. The CDR3 has 15 amino acids. Trimming cost V 7 bases and J 0 bases; bases outside gene matches: 6. The germline CDR1 and CDR2 sequences are KGHSH and LQKENI. Here the CDR3 DNA reads TGTGCCAGCTGGGCCGGGGGGAGCTCCTACAATGAGCAGTTCTTC. As protein: CASWAGGSSYNEQFF.

The chain carries TRBV10-3 and TRBJ2-3; TRBD2 might be the D (5 bases). Germline lookup yields CDR1 ENHRY and CDR2 SYGVKD. The length of the CDR3 is 13 residues. V lost 7 bases, J lost 4 bases, and 12 bases lay in between. Written as DNA, the CDR3 is TGTGCCATCAATCCGGGGAACCCAGATACGCAGTATTTT. This sequence encodes CAINPGNPDTQYF.

V usage is TRBV19 and J usage is TRBJ2-3; D is uncertain. From germline, CDR1 is LNHDA and CDR2 SQIVND (reference sequence). The CDR3 spans 15 residues. V was shortened by 0 bases and J by 2 bases, with 9 bases between the two germline ends. For the CDR3, the DNA is TGTGCCAGTAGTATAGATCTAGGAAACACAGATACGCAGTATTTT. The encoded protein is CASSIDLGNTDTQYF.

This chain uses TRBV18 with TRBJ1-2; 7 nucleotides line up with TRBD1. Per the germline V gene, CDR1 is KGHSH and CDR2 is LQKENI. The CDR3 covers 15 residues. J lost 4 bases, V lost 4 bases, and 9 bases had no gene match. CDR3 DNA sequence: TGTGCCAGCTCACTTCCGGGACAGAGGGGCTATGGCTACACCTTC. Translation: CASSLPGQRGYGYTF.

The gene calls are TRBV4-3 and TRBJ1-5, with TRBD1 as a possible D gene (5 bases). V was shortened by 0 bases and J by 3 bases, with 12 bases between the two germline ends. The CDR3 is 16 amino acids. Germline V gives CDR1 LGHNA, CDR2 YSLEER. The CDR3 sequence: CASSQDWGDFNQPQHF. CDR3 nucleotides: TGCGCCAGCAGCCAAGATTGGGGGGATTTCAATCAGCCCCAGCATTTT.

The J gene is TRBJ1-6, the V gene TRBV11-2; D call uncertain. Between the trimmed V and J ends, which lost 1 base and 0 bases, there was a span of 10 bases. Germline V gives CDR1 SGHAT, CDR2 FQNNGV. The CDR3 totals 17 residues. CDR3 nucleotides: TGTGCCAGCAGCTTAGGGGCATTTCCCTCCTATAATTCACCCCTCCACTTT. This codes for CASSLGAFPSYNSPLHF.

This clone was seen more than once but under ten times. This chain joins TRBV15 and TRBJ1-1, with D uncertain. The CDR3 totals 18 residues. V gave up 0 bases and J gave up 0 bases, with 17 bases separating them. CDR1 LNHNV and CDR2 YYDKDF come from the germline V gene (reference sequence). The DNA for the CDR3 is TGTGCCACCAGCAGAGATCCCCAAGGTGTGGGCATGAACACTGAAGCTTTCTTT. It is translated as CATSRDPQGVGMNTEAFF.

This rearrangement joins TRBV11-2 to TRBJ1-2, with a weak D call TRBD1 (6 bases). Between the trimmed V and J ends, which lost 5 bases and 2 bases, there was a span of 9 bases. CDR1 SGHAT and CDR2 FQNNGV come from the germline V gene. There are 13 residues in the CDR3. The CDR3 DNA reads TGTGCCAGCAGCACAACAGGGAACTATGGCTACACCTTC. This sequence encodes CASSTTGNYGYTF.

V gene TRBV4-2 combines with J gene TRBJ2-5; possible D gene TRBD2, 8 bases. The V end was cut by 10 bases, the J end by 2 bases, with 17 bases between. Germline CDR1 and CDR2: LGHNA and YNFKEQ. The CDR3 has 14 residues. The CDR3 protein is CATAGGLGQETQYF. As DNA, the CDR3 is TGTGCCACCGCAGGGGGACTAGGGCAAGAGACCCAGTACTTC.

This chain connects TRBV18 to TRBJ2-2; maybe TRBD1 (5 bases). Germline-derived CDR1 and CDR2 are KGHSH and LQKENI. The germline V and J ends were trimmed by 2 bases and 6 bases, with 10 bases remaining between them. This CDR3 comprises 14 residues. CDR3 in DNA: TGTGCCAGCTCACCATTCGCCAGGGCCGGGGAGCTGTTTTTT. Amino acid sequence: CASSPFARAGELFF. Filled out from reference TRBV18 and TRBJ2-2, the complete variable domain reads NAGVMQNPRHLVRRRGQEARLRCSPMKGHSHVYWYRQLPEEGLKFMVYLQKENIIDESGMPKERFSAEFPKEGPSILRIQQVVRGDSAAYFCASSPFARAGELFFGEGSRLTVL.

The CDR3 protein is CASSPRLASHEQYF. The CDR3 nucleotides are TGTGCCAGCAGCCCGAGACTAGCGTCCCACGAGCAGTACTTC. The chain combines TRBV9 with TRBJ2-7; 8 nucleotides align to TRBD2. Germline V gene lookup returns CDR1 SGDLS and CDR2 YYNGEE. Germline trimming cut 4 bases from V and 5 bases from J; bases unmatched to any gene: 8. This CDR3 is built from 14 residues.

V and J are TRBV28 and TRBJ1-2, with D tentatively TRBD1 (5 bases). Germline lookup yields CDR1 MDHEN and CDR2 SYDVKM. This CDR3 is built from 16 residues. V lost 4 bases and J lost 4, with 19 bases in between. The chain's CDR3 is CASSSAGAGLLYGYTF. DNA for the CDR3: TGTGCCAGCAGTTCGGCCGGGGCGGGGCTCCTCTATGGCTACACCTTC.